This T cell receptor (beta chain) was sequenced during a study of PD-L1 blockade in urothelial cancer. As for the study in general: Atezolizumab was started by patients at some point between 2012 and 2014 at 1,200 mg intravenously every 3 weeks.

Clones were read by immunoSEQ multiplex PCR, and TCRdb kept only the in-frame ones, dropping some. The sample shows 80,000 to 95,000 clones, 75% to 90% of them seen only once. Time point here: peripheral blood 6 weeks after treatment start. The CDR3 sequence is 13 residues long. The V gene's germline CDR1 is SGHTS and CDR2 YDEGEE. With 0 bases removed from V and 6 bases from J, the gap between germline ends came to 9 bases. V and J are TRBV5-8 and TRBJ1-2; tentatively, D is TRBD1 (6 bases). The clonotype comes from a man aged 65 to 79 with urothelial cancer. The sequencing here drew on PBMCs, taken around atezolizumab (anti-PD-L1) treatment. The CDR3 loop is CASSLGAGDGYTF. CDR3 DNA: TGTGCCAGCAGCTTGGGGGCAGGGGATGGCTACACCTTC.